The sample holds a few counts of the clone carrying this T cell receptor beta chain. No antigen is known for it. Trimming at V came to 4 bases and at J to 7 bases, leaving 10 bases not matched to a gene. CDR3 length: 16 amino acids. CDR1 is MGHDK, CDR2 SYGVNS, per germline. The sample is drawn from a study of CD8+CD57+ T cells in acquired aplastic anemia. About the research overall: Quantities of DNA derived from sorted CD4+ and CD8+ cells averaged approximately 3 ug. About 10 million reads were obtained on average for healthy donor CD4+ cells. Findings and limits, study-wide: Shared by patients and controls, fewer than 30 CD8+ CDR3s were abundant in patients. For CD8+ Simpson's diversity, patients and controls showed no significant difference.

Genomic DNA was employed as the template in profiling TCR beta VDJ and CDR3. TCRdb processed the reads anew with MiXCR; each CDR3 protein has one entry. The sample includes tens of thousands of distinct CDR3 sequences, 40% to 55% of them seen just once. The rearrangement links TRBV25-1 to TRBJ2-1; 10 bases match TRBD2. The source is a human donor in good health, serving as a control. The specimen was sorted CD4+, CD8+, or CD8+CD57+ T cells (not recorded which) from PBMCs. This chain's CDR3 is CASSALAGAGGNEQFF. Here the CDR3 DNA reads TGTGCCAGCAGTGCCCTAGCGGGAGCGGGGGGGAATGAGCAGTTCTTC.